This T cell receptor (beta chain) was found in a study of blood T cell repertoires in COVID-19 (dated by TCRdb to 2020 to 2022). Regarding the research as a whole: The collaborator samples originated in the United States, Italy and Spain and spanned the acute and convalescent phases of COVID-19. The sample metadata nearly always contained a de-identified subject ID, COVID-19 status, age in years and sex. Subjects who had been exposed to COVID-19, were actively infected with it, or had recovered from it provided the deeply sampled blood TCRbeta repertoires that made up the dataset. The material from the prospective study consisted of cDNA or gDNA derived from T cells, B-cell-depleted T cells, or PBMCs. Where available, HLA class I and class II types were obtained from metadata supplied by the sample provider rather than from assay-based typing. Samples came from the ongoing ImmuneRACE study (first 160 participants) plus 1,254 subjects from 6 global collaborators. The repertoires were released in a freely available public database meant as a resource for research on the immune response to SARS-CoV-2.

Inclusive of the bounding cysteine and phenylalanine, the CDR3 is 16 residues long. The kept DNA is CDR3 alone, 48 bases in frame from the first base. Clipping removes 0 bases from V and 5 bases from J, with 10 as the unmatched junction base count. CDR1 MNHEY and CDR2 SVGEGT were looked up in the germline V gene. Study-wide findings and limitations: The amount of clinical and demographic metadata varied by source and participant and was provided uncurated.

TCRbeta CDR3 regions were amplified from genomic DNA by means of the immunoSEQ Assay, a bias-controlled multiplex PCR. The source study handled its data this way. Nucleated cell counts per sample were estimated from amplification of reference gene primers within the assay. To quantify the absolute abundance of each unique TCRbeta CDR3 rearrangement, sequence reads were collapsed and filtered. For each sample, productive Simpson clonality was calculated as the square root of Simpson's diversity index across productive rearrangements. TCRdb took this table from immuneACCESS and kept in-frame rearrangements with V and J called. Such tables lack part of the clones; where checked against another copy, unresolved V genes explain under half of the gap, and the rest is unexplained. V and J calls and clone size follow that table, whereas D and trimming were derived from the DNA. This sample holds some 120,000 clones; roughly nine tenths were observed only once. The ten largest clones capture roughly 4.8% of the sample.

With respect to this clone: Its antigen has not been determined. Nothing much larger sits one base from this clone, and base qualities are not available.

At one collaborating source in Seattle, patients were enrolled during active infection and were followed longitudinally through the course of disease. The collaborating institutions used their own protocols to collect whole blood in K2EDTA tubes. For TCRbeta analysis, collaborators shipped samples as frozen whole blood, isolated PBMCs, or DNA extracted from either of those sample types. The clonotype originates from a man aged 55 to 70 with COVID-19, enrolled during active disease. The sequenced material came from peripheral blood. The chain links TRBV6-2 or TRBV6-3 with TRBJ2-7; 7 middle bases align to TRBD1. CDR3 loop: CASSYSPDRVRHEQYF. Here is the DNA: TGTGCCAGCAGTTACTCGCCTGACAGGGTTCGCCACGAGCAGTACTTC.